This T cell receptor (beta chain) was documented in a study of STAT3 mutations in large granular lymphocyte leukemia. Of note for this clone: The antigen is undetermined.

Method: immunoSEQ multiplex PCR; TCRdb's copy keeps in-frame clones and lacks some. Of about 2,100 clones in the sample, over 50% were seen once. CDR1 and CDR2 from the germline V gene are KGHSH and LQKENI. The germline V and J ends were trimmed by 3 bases and 1 base, with 12 bases remaining between them. The CDR3 has 15 amino acids. Regarding the study as a whole: Every T-LGLL patient had at least one immunodominant TCRbeta clonotype.

The sample comprised peripheral blood mononuclear cells. The TCR was taken from a man aged 55 to 70 with T-cell large granular lymphocyte leukemia. Some clones in this sample may be carry-over from other donors' samples. The genes are TRBV18 and TRBJ1-2; no clear D. DNA of the CDR3: TGTGCCAGCTCACCTGGGCATTCGAATAACTATGGCTACACCTTC. This codes for CASSPGHSNNYGYTF.